Included here is one T cell receptor (beta chain) sequence, with context. Profiling relied on immunoSEQ multiplex PCR, and the TCRdb table lists in-frame clones only, not all of them. This sample has under 250,000 clones; 92% occur once, and the top ten carry 0.75% to 1%. The data originate from a study of blood T cell repertoires in COVID-19. Input material: peripheral blood. This TCR came from a man aged 60 to 69 with COVID-19, enrolled during active disease.

The DNA of the CDR3 is TGCGCCAGCAGCCAAGGTGTCCAGCGGGGCACCTACAATGAGCAGTTCTTC. Amino acids: CASSQGVQRGTYNEQFF. The chain uses TRBV4-1 and TRBJ2-1; 7 bases line up with TRBD2. CDR1 is MGHRA, CDR2 YSYEKL, per germline. Losses at the gene ends were 1 base for V and 2 bases for J; bases not matched to a gene: 8. The length of the CDR3 is 17 residues.